This entry lists 13 T cell receptor beta chains sequenced from one sample in a study of T cell repertoires in cytomegalovirus infection. Each CDR3 protein is one row after TCRdb ran MiXCR on the reads. The data hold more than 250,000 distinct CDR3 sequences, with around 25% observed a single time. No antigen is known for these receptors. The input for sequencing was cultured PBMCs, taken from culture after CMV antigen stimulation. These receptors were taken from a human donor in good health (CMV status not recorded). Some clones in this sample may be carry-over from other donors' samples.

The gene calls are TRBV6-8 and TRBJ2-7, with a weak D call TRBD2 (6 bases). Trimming took off 6 bases at V and 7 bases at J, with 16 bases between the two ends. This CDR3 spans 13 amino acids. Germline V gene lookup returns CDR1 MNHGY and CDR2 SAAAGT. This chain's CDR3 is CASSPGTAREQYV. The CDR3 DNA reads as TGTGCCAGCAGCCCCGGGACTGCCCGGGAGCAGTACGTC.

This clonotype showed up just a few times. The rearrangement joins TRBV7-8 to TRBJ1-1, with 8 bases aligning to TRBD1. The junction had 7 bases not matched to a gene; V was cut back by 2 bases and J by 8 bases. Per the germline V gene, CDR1 is SGHVS and CDR2 is FQNEAQ. The CDR3 runs to 14 residues. The CDR3 reads CASSLLDRAAEAFF. CDR3 DNA sequence: TGTGCCAGCAGCTTACTGGACAGGGCGGCCGAAGCTTTCTTT.

This clonotype was seen repeatedly, ten times or more. The chain links TRBV7-9 to TRBJ1-1; no reliable D call. The CDR3 contains 17 residues. Germline V CDR1 and CDR2: SEHNR, FQNEAQ (reference sequence). The V gene lost 5 bases and the J gene lost 2 bases, with 21 bases spanning the gap. The CDR3 here is CASSRIVDSRYNTEAFF. The CDR3 DNA reads as TGTGCCAGCAGCCGAATTGTGGACTCCCGGTACAACACTGAAGCTTTCTTT.

V and J are TRBV6-2 or TRBV6-3 and TRBJ2-2, with D uncertain. V was pared by 2 bases and J by 0 bases, with 4 bases between. Per germline, CDR1 MNHEY and CDR2 SVGEGT. The CDR3 covers 14 residues. CDR3 sequence reads: CASSYGANTGELFF. The DNA of the CDR3 is TGTGCCAGCAGTTACGGGGCGAACACCGGGGAGCTGTTTTTT.

The rearrangement uses TRBV7-3 and TRBJ1-4, with 7 bases matching TRBD1. The V gene end was trimmed by 4 bases and the J gene end by 5 bases; junction bases not matched to a gene: 13. CDR1 is SGHTA and CDR2 is FQGTGA in the germline V gene. The CDR3 runs 17 residues. The chain's CDR3 is CASSSYAVTGRNEKLFF. The CDR3 nucleotides are TGTGCCAGCAGCTCATACGCGGTGACAGGGCGAAATGAAAAACTGTTTTTT.

Only a few counts were recorded for this clonotype. V and J are TRBV7-2 and TRBJ2-7; D possibly matches TRBD1 or TRBD2 (5 bases each). This CDR3 has 14 amino acids. Trimming took 5 bases from V and 0 from J, leaving 11 bases between them. Germline loops: CDR1 SGHTA, CDR2 FQGNSA. DNA for the CDR3: TGTGCCAGCAGCCCTTGGGGGAGCTCCTACGAGCAGTACTTC. It yields the protein CASSPWGSSYEQYF.

In its sample, this clonotype was seen a few times. Written as DNA, the CDR3 is TGTGCCAGTAGTGCGCTAGCGGCAGAGGGCACAGATACGCAGTATTTT. This sequence encodes CASSALAAEGTDTQYF. The chain combines TRBV19 with TRBJ2-3; 7 bases match TRBD2. The CDR3 contains 16 residues. Unmatched junction bases numbered 9, after V lost 5 bases and J lost 1 base. The germline V gene encodes CDR1 LNHDA and CDR2 SQIVND (reference sequence).

This clonotype occurred a few times. The chain combines TRBV5-4 with TRBJ2-5; possible D gene TRBD2, 6 bases. Germline-derived CDR1 and CDR2 are SGHNT and YYREEE (reference sequence). Trimming shortened V by 1 base and J by 3 bases, and 22 bases separated the two germline ends. The CDR3 is 18 amino acids. The CDR3 region is CASSLRLASSGTEETQYF. The CDR3 DNA reads as TGTGCCAGCAGCTTGCGGCTAGCGAGTAGTGGTACGGAAGAGACCCAGTACTTC.

This clonotype was counted between two and nine times. The CDR3 reads CASSTGLAGANVLTF. The DNA for the CDR3 is TGTGCCAGTAGTACAGGGCTGGCTGGGGCCAACGTCCTGACTTTC. V and J are TRBV19 and TRBJ2-6; maybe TRBD1 (5 bases). CDR1 and CDR2 from the germline V gene are LNHDA and SQIVND (reference sequence). The V gene lost 4 bases and the J gene lost 2 bases, with 9 bases spanning the gap. The CDR3 is 15 residues long. Combining the CDR3 with reference TRBV19 and TRBJ2-6 gives the whole variable domain DGGITQSPKYLFRKEGQNVTLSCEQNLNHDAMYWYRQDPGQGLRLIYYSQIVNDFQKGDIAEGYSVSREKKESFPLTVTSAQKNPTAFYLCASSTGLAGANVLTFGAGSRLTVL.

This clonotype was detected ten times or more. This CDR3 is CASSLTGFGEKLFF. CDR3 bases: TGTGCCAGCAGCTTGACAGGTTTTGGGGAAAAACTGTTTTTT. The chain carries TRBV7-2 and TRBJ1-4, with D possibly matching TRBD1 (6 bases). The CDR3 has 14 amino acids. Trimming took off 3 bases at V and 8 bases at J, with 13 bases between the two ends. The germline gives CDR1 SGHTA, CDR2 FQGNSA.

CDR3: CSVARTEADEQFF. The CDR3 DNA reads as TGCAGCGTGGCCCGAACCGAGGCGGATGAGCAGTTCTTC. The rearrangement joins TRBV29-1 to TRBJ2-1; D unclear. The CDR3 is made up of 13 amino acids. The germline V gene encodes CDR1 SQVTM and CDR2 ANQGSEA. Between the trimmed V and J ends, which lost 6 bases and 8 bases, there was a span of 17 bases.

This clonotype appeared once. The CDR3 sequence is CSVVGGRESYEQYF. CDR3 sequence (DNA): TGCAGCGTTGTCGGCGGGAGGGAATCCTACGAGCAGTACTTC. V and J are TRBV29-1 and TRBJ2-7, with 9 bases lining up with TRBD2. The V segment lost 4 bases and the J segment 1 base; nucleotides outside the gene matches: 5. The V gene's germline CDR1 is SQVTM and CDR2 ANQGSEA. CDR3 size: 14 residues.

This clonotype was counted between two and nine times. The CDR3 is CASSRGGTGADTQYF. CDR3 sequence (DNA): TGTGCCAGCAGCCGCGGGGGCACAGGGGCAGATACGCAGTATTTT. The genes are TRBV7-3 and TRBJ2-3, with D possibly called TRBD1 or TRBD2 (7 bases each). Germline V gene lookup returns CDR1 SGHTA and CDR2 FQGTGA. Trimming removed 5 bases from V and 4 bases from J, with 16 bases in between. This CDR3 has 15 amino acids.